The entry below describes one T cell receptor beta chain. Its specificity is not known. These data come from a study of graft-versus-host responses after intestinal transplantation. TCRdb's table, derived via immunoSEQ multiplex PCR, lists solely in-frame clones and lacks some. Of about 70,000 clones detected, almost 90% appear once; the ten largest clones hold 4%. CDR1 and CDR2 from the germline V gene are MDHEN and SYDVKM. Trimming cost V 8 bases and J 4 bases; bases outside gene matches: 4. The CDR3 contains 14 residues. The clonotype was recovered from a human donor who was the organ donor for an intestinal transplant. This chain joins TRBV28 and TRBJ1-4, with TRBD1 matching over 10 bases. The sequences come from unstimulated CD8+ T cells sorted from spleen or lymph node cells, collected before transplant. The CDR3 here is CASRDRGLNEKLFF. In DNA, the CDR3 is TGTGCCAGCCGGGACAGGGGACTTAATGAAAAACTGTTTTTT.